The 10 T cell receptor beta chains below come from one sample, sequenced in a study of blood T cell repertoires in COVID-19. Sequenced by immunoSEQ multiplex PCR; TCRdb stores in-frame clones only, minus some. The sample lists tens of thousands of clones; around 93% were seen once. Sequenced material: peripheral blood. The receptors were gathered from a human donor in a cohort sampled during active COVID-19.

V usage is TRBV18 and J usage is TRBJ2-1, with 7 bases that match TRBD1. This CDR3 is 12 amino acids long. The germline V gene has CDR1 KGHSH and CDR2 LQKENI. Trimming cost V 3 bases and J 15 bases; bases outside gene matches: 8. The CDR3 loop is CASSPPGTAWFF. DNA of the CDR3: TGTGCCAGCTCACCCCCAGGGACAGCGTGGTTCTTC.

CDR3 sequence: CASSRPGGQGYEQFF. DNA for the CDR3: TGTGCCAGCAGCCGCCCGGGGGGACAGGGGTATGAGCAGTTCTTC. The chain carries TRBV21-1 and TRBJ2-1; the table's D gene call, TRBD1, was not cross checked with the DNA. TRBV21-1 is marked as a pseudogene. The CDR3 is 15 amino acids.

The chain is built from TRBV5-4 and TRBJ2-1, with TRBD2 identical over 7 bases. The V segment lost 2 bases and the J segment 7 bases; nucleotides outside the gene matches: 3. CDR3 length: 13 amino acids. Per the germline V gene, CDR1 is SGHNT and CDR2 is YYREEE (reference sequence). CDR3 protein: CASSLMGGNEQFF. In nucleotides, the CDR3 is TGTGCCAGCAGCTTAATGGGAGGGAATGAGCAGTTCTTC.

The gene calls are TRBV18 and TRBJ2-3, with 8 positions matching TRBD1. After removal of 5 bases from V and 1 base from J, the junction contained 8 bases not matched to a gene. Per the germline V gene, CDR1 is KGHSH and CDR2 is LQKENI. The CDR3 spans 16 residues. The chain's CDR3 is CASSAQGAPGTDTQYF. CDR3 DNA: TGTGCCAGCTCAGCCCAGGGGGCGCCCGGCACAGATACGCAGTATTTT.

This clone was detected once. Here the CDR3 reads CASSQEAPGGSSLARADTQYF. Written as DNA, the CDR3 is TGTGCCAGCAGCCAAGAGGCCCCAGGGGGATCCAGTTTGGCCAGGGCAGATACGCAGTATTTT. V usage is TRBV3-1 (or the pseudogene TRBV3-2) and J usage is TRBJ2-3, with 7 bases that match TRBD1. V was clipped by 0 bases and J by 4 bases; unmatched bases: 22. Germline V lookup: CDR1 LGHDT, CDR2 YNNKEL (reference sequence). This CDR3 comprises 21 residues.

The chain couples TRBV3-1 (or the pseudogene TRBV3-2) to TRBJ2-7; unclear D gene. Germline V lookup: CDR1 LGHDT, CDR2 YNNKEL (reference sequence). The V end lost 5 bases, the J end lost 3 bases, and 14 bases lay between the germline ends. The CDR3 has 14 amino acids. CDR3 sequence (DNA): TGTGCCAGCAGCTTAACCCACGGGTTCTACGAGCAGTACGTC. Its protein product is CASSLTHGFYEQYV.

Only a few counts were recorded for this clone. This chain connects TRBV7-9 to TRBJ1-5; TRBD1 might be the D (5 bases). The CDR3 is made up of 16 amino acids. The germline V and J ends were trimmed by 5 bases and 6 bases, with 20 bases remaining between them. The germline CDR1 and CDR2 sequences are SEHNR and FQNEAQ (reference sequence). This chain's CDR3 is CASSPLRWQGSQPQHF. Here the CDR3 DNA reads TGTGCCAGCAGCCCCTTGAGATGGCAGGGAAGTCAGCCCCAGCATTTT.

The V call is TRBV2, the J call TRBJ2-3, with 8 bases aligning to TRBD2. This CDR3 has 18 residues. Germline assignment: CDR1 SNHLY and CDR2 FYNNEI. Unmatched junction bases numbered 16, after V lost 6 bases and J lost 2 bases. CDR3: CASSFPTAPGLVTDTQYF. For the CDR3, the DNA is TGTGCCAGCAGCTTCCCCACCGCTCCGGGACTAGTCACAGATACGCAGTATTTT. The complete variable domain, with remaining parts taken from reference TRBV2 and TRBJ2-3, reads EPEVTQTPSHQVTQMGQEVILRCVPISNHLYFYWYRQILGQKVEFLVSFYNNEISEKSEIFDDQFSVERPDGSNFTLKIRSTKLEDSAMYFCASSFPTAPGLVTDTQYFGPGTRLTVL.

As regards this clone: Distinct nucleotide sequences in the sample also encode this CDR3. CDR3 nucleotide sequence: TGTGCCAGCTCACCGCAGGGGAACACTGAAGCTTTCTTT. Protein product: CASSPQGNTEAFF. The V and J genes are TRBV18 and TRBJ1-1; perhaps TRBD1 as D (5 bases). Germline values: CDR1 KGHSH, CDR2 LQKENI. The CDR3 has 13 residues. The V and J ends lost 3 bases and 1 base respectively, with 6 bases between them.

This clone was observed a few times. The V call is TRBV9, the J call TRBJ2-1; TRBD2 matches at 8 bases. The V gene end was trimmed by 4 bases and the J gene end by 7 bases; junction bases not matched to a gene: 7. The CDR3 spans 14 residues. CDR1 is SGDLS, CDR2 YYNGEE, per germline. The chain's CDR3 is CASSPGGGLNEQFF. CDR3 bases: TGTGCCAGCAGCCCAGGCGGGGGGCTGAATGAGCAGTTCTTC.